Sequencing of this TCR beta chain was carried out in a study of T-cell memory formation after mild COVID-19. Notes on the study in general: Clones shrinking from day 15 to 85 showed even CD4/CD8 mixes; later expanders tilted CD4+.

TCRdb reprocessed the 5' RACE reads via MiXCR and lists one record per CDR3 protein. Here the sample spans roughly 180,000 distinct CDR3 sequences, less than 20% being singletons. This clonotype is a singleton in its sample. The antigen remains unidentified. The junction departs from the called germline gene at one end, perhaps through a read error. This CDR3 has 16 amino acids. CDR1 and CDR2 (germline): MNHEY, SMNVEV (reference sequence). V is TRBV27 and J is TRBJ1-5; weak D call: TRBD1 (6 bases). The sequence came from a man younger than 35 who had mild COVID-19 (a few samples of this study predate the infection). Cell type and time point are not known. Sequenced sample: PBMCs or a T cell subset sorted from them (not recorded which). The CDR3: CASGLSSGANNQPQHF. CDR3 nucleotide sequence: TGTGCCAGCGGTTTAAGCTCGGGGGCGAATAATCAGCCCCAGCATTTT.